The 5 T cell receptor beta chains listed next were all sequenced from one sample in a study of blood T cell repertoires in COVID-19. The data were produced by immunoSEQ multiplex PCR, yet TCRdb's version contains in-frame clones alone and is incomplete. The sample lists about 280,000 clones; roughly 90% were seen once. Sequences were obtained from PBMCs or T cells enriched from blood (not recorded which). The receptor set was obtained from a woman aged 25-40 years who had recovered from COVID-19.

The chain uses TRBV5-1 and TRBJ2-3; 11 nucleotides match TRBD2. In germline, CDR1 is SGHRS, CDR2 YFSETQ. V lost 2 bases to trimming and J lost 7 bases; unmatched junction nucleotides: 6. This CDR3 spans 15 amino acids. CDR3 sequence reads: CASSLLAGEVHTQYF. CDR3 DNA: TGCGCCAGCAGCTTACTAGCGGGAGAGGTCCATACGCAGTATTTT.

J is TRBJ2-1 and V is TRBV7-2, with D perhaps TRBD2 (5 bases). Germline V gene sequence: CDR1 SGHTA, CDR2 FQGNSA. This CDR3 is built from 19 residues. V gave up 6 bases and J gave up 7 bases, with 31 bases separating them. The CDR3 is CASRKRSDLTGMKLNEQFF. CDR3 DNA: TGTGCCAGCAGAAAGAGGTCGGACTTAACTGGAATGAAATTAAATGAGCAGTTCTTC.

The chain recombines TRBV7-9 with TRBJ1-6; 7 bases align to TRBD1. V lost 5 bases and J lost 14; bases outside the gene matches: 15. This CDR3 contains 15 residues. Germline values: CDR1 SEHNR, CDR2 FQNEAQ (reference sequence). The CDR3 sequence: CASSPGTAPTYSLHF. CDR3 in DNA: TGTGCCAGCAGCCCCGGGACAGCCCCTACGTATTCCCTCCACTTT.

As regards this clone: One end of the junction fails to match germline, which may point to a read error. The genes are TRBV24-1 and TRBJ1-5, with a possible D match to TRBD1 (5 bases). This CDR3 region has 13 residues. Germline loops: CDR1 KGHDR, CDR2 SFDVKD. Here the CDR3 reads CATSNFRGGPQHF. CDR3 DNA: TGTGCTACCAGTAACTTTCGCGGGGGGCCCCAGCATTTT.

This clone showed up just once. V is TRBV7-2 and J is TRBJ2-5; 11 bases align to TRBD2. V lost 8 bases, J lost 3 bases, and 11 bases stayed unmatched. This CDR3 comprises 16 residues. Germline CDR1 is SGHTA and CDR2 is FQGNSA. The CDR3 DNA reads as TGTGCCAGCCGGGTGACCCTAGCGGGAGGAGAAGAGACCCAGTACTTC. This codes for CASRVTLAGGEETQYF.